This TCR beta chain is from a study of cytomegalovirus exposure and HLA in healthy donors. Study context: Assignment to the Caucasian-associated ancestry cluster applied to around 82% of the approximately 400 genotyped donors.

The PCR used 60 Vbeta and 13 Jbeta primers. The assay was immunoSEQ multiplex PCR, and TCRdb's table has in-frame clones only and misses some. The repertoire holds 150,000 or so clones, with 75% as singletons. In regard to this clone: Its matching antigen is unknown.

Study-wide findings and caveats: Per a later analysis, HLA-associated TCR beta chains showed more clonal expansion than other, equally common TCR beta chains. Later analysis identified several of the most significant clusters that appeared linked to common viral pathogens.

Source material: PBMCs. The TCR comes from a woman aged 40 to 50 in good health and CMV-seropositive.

The CDR3 coding sequence is TGCAGCGTAAACAGGGGGCGATCTGAGCAGTTCTTC. Translation: CSVNRGRSEQFF. The chain couples TRBV29-1 to TRBJ2-1; 9 positions match TRBD1. This CDR3 is built from 12 residues. Germline CDR1 SQVTM, CDR2 ANQGSEA. Trimming cost V 6 bases and J 9 bases; bases outside gene matches: 6.